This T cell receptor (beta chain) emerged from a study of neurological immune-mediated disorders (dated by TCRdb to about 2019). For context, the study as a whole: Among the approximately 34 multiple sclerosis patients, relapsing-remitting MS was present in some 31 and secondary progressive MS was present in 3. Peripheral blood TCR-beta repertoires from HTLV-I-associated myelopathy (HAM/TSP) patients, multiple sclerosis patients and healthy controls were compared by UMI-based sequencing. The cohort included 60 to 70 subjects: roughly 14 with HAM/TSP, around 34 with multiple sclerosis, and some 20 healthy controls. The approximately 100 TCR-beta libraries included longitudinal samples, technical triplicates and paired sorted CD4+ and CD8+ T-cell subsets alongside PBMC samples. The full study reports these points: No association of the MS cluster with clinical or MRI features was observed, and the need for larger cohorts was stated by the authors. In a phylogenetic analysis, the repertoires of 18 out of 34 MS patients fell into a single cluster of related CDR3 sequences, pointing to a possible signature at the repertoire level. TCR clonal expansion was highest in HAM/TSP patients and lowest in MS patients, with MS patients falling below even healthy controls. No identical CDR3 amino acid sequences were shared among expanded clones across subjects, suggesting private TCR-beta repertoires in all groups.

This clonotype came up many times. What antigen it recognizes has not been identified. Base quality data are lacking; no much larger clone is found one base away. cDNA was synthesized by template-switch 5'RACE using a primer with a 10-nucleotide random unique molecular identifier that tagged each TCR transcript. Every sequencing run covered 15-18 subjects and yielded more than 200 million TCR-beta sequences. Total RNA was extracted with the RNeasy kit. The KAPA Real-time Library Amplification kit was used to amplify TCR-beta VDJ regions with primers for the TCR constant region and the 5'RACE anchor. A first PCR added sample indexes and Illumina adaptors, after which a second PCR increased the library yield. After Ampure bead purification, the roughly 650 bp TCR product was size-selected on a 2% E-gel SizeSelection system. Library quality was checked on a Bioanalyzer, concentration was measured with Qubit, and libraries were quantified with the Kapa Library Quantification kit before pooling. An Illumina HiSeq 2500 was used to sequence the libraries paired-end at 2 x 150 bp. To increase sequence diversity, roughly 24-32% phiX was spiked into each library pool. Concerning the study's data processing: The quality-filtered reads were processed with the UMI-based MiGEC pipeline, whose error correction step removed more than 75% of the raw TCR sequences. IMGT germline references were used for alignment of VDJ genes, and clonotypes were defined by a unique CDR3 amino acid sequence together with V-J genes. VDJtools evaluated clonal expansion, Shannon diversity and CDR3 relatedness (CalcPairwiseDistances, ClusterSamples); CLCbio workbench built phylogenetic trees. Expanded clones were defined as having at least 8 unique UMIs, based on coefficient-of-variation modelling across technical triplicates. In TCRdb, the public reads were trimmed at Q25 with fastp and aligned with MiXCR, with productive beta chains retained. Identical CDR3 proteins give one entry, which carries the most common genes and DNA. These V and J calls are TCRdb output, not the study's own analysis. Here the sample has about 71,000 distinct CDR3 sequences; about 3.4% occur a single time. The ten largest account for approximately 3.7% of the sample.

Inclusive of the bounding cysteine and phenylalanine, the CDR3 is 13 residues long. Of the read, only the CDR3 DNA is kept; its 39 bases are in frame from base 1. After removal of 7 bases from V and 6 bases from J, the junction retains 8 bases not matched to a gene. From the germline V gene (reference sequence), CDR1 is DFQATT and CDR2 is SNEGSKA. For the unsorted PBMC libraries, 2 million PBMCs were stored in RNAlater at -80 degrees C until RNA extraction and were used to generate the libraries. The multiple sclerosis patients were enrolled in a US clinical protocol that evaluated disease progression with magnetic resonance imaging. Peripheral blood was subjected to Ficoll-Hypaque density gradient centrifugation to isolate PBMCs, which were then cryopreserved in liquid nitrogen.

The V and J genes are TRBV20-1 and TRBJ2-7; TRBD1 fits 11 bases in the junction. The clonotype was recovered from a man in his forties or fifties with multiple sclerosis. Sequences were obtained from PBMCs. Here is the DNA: TGCAGTGTTGGACAGGGGGCCGCTGGCGAGCAGTACTTC. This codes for CSVGQGAAGEQYF.